The clone carrying this T cell receptor (beta chain) has at least ten counts. These data come from a study of T-cell reconstitution after alpha-beta-depleted transplantation in children. Trimming removed 1 base at V and 2 bases at J, with 9 bases between. Germline values: CDR1 SGHRS, CDR2 YFSETQ. The CDR3 extends over 14 amino acids. Library preparation (for TCRbeta) was performed with unique molecular identifiers. TCRdb fed the PCR reads into MiXCR, producing one record per CDR3 protein. The table shows roughly 150,000 distinct CDR3 sequences, with 11% occurring only once. The TCR was taken from a boy under 10 years old with acute myeloid leukemia, due to receive a stem cell transplant. This sample comprised PBMCs, obtained before TCRalphabeta/CD19-depleted stem cell transplant. This chain uses TRBV5-1 with TRBJ1-1; no clear D. This CDR3 is CASSLSSKNTEAFF. The CDR3 bases are TGCGCCAGCAGCTTGAGCTCCAAAAACACTGAAGCTTTCTTT.